The 13 T cell receptor beta chains reported below all come from one sample, sequenced in a study of blood T cell repertoires in COVID-19 (TCRdb year 2020). Libraries were prepared through the immunoSEQ multiplex PCR assay. The immuneACCESS repertoire file appears here via TCRdb, limited to in-frame rearrangements. These files lack a portion of the clones; in checked studies, under half of the deficit traces to unresolved V genes, and the cause of the others is not known. This sample has 250,000 to 300,000 clones in its table, and roughly 80% of those were observed once. The leading ten clones occupy approximately 5% of the sample. The specimen sequenced was PBMCs or T cells enriched from blood (not recorded which). Receptors originate from a man between 35 and 55 years old who had been exposed to COVID-19.

The chain is built from TRBV27 and TRBJ1-2; D gene uncertain. Trimming removed 3 bases at V and 3 bases at J, with 11 bases between. Germline CDR1 MNHEY, CDR2 SMNVEV (reference sequence). The CDR3 runs 14 residues. CDR3 DNA: TGTGCCAGCAGTTTCGGAGGGTTCGACTATGGCTACACCTTC. Protein sequence: CASSFGGFDYGYTF.

The J gene is TRBJ2-4, the V gene TRBV24-1; possibly TRBD2 for D (6 bases). The CDR3 has 14 residues. Deletions cut 3 bases from V and 7 bases from J, with 12 bases between. Germline V lookup: CDR1 KGHDR, CDR2 SFDVKD. The CDR3 DNA follows: TGTGCCACCAGTGATGCCTCCCGGGGGAACATTCAGTACTTC. It specifies CATSDASRGNIQYF.

V is TRBV7-9 and J is TRBJ2-7; D is ambiguous. CDR3 length equals 13 residues. V lost 11 bases and J lost 3, with 17 bases in between. CDR1 and CDR2 from the germline V gene are SEHNR and FQNEAQ (reference sequence). The CDR3 is CAVRLDEDYEQYF. DNA for the CDR3: TGTGCCGTAAGACTTGACGAGGACTACGAGCAGTACTTC.

This clone was seen only once. Here the CDR3 DNA reads TGTGCCACCAGTGATTCACAATTTAAAGATACGCAGTATTTT. Translating gives CATSDSQFKDTQYF. The rearrangement links TRBV24-1 to TRBJ2-3; no clear D. Trimming pared 2 bases from V and 5 bases from J, leaving 10 bases between. This CDR3 contains 14 residues. CDR1 and CDR2 from the germline V gene are KGHDR and SFDVKD.

The chain couples TRBV19 to TRBJ2-7; 7 bases match TRBD1. J lost 2 bases, V lost 8 bases, and 9 bases had no gene match. Germline V gene data show CDR1 as LNHDA and CDR2 as SQIVND (reference sequence). The CDR3 spans 14 residues. The CDR3 sequence: CASARTGGPYEQYF. CDR3 coding DNA: TGTGCCAGTGCCCGGACAGGAGGACCCTACGAGCAGTACTTC.

This clone showed up just a few times. The genes are TRBV7-8 and TRBJ2-5, with TRBD1 identical over 10 bases. Looked up from germline, CDR1 is SGHVS and CDR2 is FQNEAQ. V trimming: 6 bases; J trimming: 9 bases; junction bases outside the gene matches: 7. This CDR3 has 13 residues. Here the CDR3 reads CASSPGTGESQYF. CDR3 DNA: TGTGCCAGCAGTCCCGGGACAGGGGAGTCCCAGTACTTC.

The V call is TRBV25-1, the J call TRBJ1-2, with 9 nucleotides matching TRBD1. In germline, CDR1 is MGHDK, CDR2 SYGVNS. After removal of 6 bases from V and 7 bases from J, the junction contained 3 bases not matched to a gene. The CDR3 covers 12 residues. Here the CDR3 reads CASRTGGSGYTF. CDR3 nucleotides: TGTGCCAGCAGGACAGGGGGGAGTGGCTACACCTTC.

This chain uses TRBV10-3 with TRBJ2-2, with 7 bases lining up with TRBD2. The CDR3 covers 15 residues. Germline trimming cut 7 bases from V and 0 bases from J; bases unmatched to any gene: 5. From germline, CDR1 is ENHRY and CDR2 SYGVKD. The CDR3 DNA is TGTGCCATCAACAAAGCGGGACCGAACACCGGGGAGCTGTTTTTT. Its translation: CAINKAGPNTGELFF.

A few counts support this clone. The V call is TRBV19, the J call TRBJ2-2; maybe TRBD2 (5 bases). The CDR3 extends over 15 amino acids. V was shortened by 6 bases and J by 2 bases, with 13 bases between the two germline ends. Looked up from germline, CDR1 is LNHDA and CDR2 is SQIVND (reference sequence). The CDR3 region has the DNA TGTGCCAGTAGCCAGGACTCCTTCAACACCGGGGAGCTGTTTTTT. Protein sequence: CASSQDSFNTGELFF.

The chain combines TRBV27 with TRBJ2-7; 7 bases line up with TRBD2. This CDR3 is built from 14 residues. J gave up 2 bases and V 10 bases, and 11 bases lay outside the gene matches. Germline CDR1 and CDR2: MNHEY and SMNVEV (reference sequence). The CDR3 DNA reads as TGTGCCACCCAACTGGGAGCGGGAACCTACGAGCAGTACTTC. Translating gives CATQLGAGTYEQYF.

The gene calls are TRBV30 and TRBJ1-2; D gene unclear. In germline, CDR1 is GTSNPN, CDR2 SVGIG (reference sequence). The CDR3 loop spans 12 amino acids. Trimming removed 4 bases from V and 2 bases from J, with 8 bases in between. In DNA, the CDR3 is TGTGCCTGGATCGATCGGAACTATGGCTACACCTTC. It translates to CAWIDRNYGYTF.

This chain links TRBV5-5 with TRBJ1-2; D is perhaps TRBD1 (6 bases). The V end was cut by 2 bases, the J end by 5 bases, with 16 bases between. The CDR3 consists of 15 residues. Per the germline V gene, CDR1 is SGHKS and CDR2 is YYEKEE (reference sequence). CDR3 nucleotide sequence: TGTGCCAGCAGCTTAACCCCGGGACACGGATATGGCTACACCTTC. Its protein is CASSLTPGHGYGYTF. The complete variable domain, with remaining parts taken from reference TRBV5-5 and TRBJ1-2, reads DAGVTQSPTHLIKTRGQQVTLRCSPISGHKSVSWYQQVLGQGPQFIFQYYEKEERGRGNFPDRFSARQFPNYSSELNVNALLLGDSALYLCASSLTPGHGYGYTFGSGTRLTVV.

V gene TRBV30 combines with J gene TRBJ2-5, with D unclear. CDR3 size: 13 residues. Trimming stripped 0 bases from V and 4 bases from J, with 9 bases between. In germline, CDR1 is GTSNPN, CDR2 SVGIG (reference sequence). This CDR3 is CAWSVPQLETQYF. CDR3 DNA: TGTGCCTGGAGTGTACCACAGCTAGAGACCCAGTACTTC. Drawing the rest from reference TRBV30 and TRBJ2-5, the complete variable domain is SQTIHQWPATLVQPVGSPLSLECTVEGTSNPNLYWYRQAAGRGLQLLFYSVGIGQISSEVPQNLSASRPQDRQFILSSKKLLLSDSGFYLCAWSVPQLETQYFGPGTRLLVL.